The entry below gives a single T cell receptor beta chain sequence along with its context. Original methodology: By means of reference gene primer amplification, nucleated cell counts were estimated. Repertoires were generated with immunoSEQ multiplex PCR, while TCRdb's copy carries only in-frame clones and drops some. D and trimming were read from the DNA, whereas the V and J calls and clone size are those reported in that table. The data contain fewer than 300,000 clones, approximately 91% of them seen just once; the ten biggest clones take up about 2%. The record originates from a study of blood T cell repertoires in COVID-19. Study as a whole: Sites in the United States, Italy and Spain provided acute and convalescent COVID-19 samples. Sources were T cells, B-cell-depleted T cells, or PBMCs; the material itself was cDNA or gDNA.

Material: peripheral blood. This clonotype was obtained from a young woman with COVID-19, enrolled during active disease.

The CDR3 DNA sequence: TGTGCCATCAGCCCGACAGGGCCCTCTGGAAACACCATATATTTT. Protein sequence: CAISPTGPSGNTIYF. This sequence joins TRBV10-3 and TRBJ1-3; 7 bases map to TRBD1. Germline values: CDR1 ENHRY, CDR2 SYGVKD. J gave up 0 bases and V 6 bases, and 5 bases lay outside the gene matches. The CDR3 totals 15 residues.